This entry lists 9 T cell receptor beta chains sequenced from one sample in a study of blood T cell repertoires in COVID-19. The data were produced by immunoSEQ multiplex PCR, yet TCRdb's version contains in-frame clones alone and is incomplete. Of roughly 49,000 clones detected, roughly 87% appear once; the ten largest clones hold 4.5% to 6%. The source material was peripheral blood. The receptors were gathered from a man between 60 and 75 years old with active COVID-19.

The chain joins TRBV7-7 to TRBJ2-3, with 8 bases that match TRBD1. Unmatched junction bases numbered 5, after V lost 2 bases and J lost 4 bases. Germline values: CDR1 SSHAT, CDR2 FNYEAQ (reference sequence). The CDR3 runs 15 residues. CDR3 DNA sequence: TGTGCCAGCAGCTTAACAGGGGGAGAAGCAGATACGCAGTATTTT. This gives the protein CASSLTGGEADTQYF.

The gene calls are TRBV10-3 and TRBJ2-5; 7 bases line up with TRBD1. With 0 bases clipped from V and 4 bases from J, the junction kept 2 bases outside the gene matches. Germline values: CDR1 ENHRY, CDR2 SYGVKD. This CDR3 spans 14 amino acids. CDR3 DNA: TGTGCCATCAGTGAGTCGACAGGGTCAGAGACCCAGTACTTC. Translating it yields CAISESTGSETQYF.

This chain uses TRBV3-1 (or the pseudogene TRBV3-2) with TRBJ1-2; perhaps TRBD1 as D (6 bases). This CDR3 has 15 amino acids. V lost 1 base and J 4 bases, leaving 13 bases between the germline ends. Germline CDR1 and CDR2: LGHDT and YNNKEL (reference sequence). CDR3 DNA: TGTGCCAGCAGCCAAGGCCAGGGGTTGGCCTATGGCTACACCTTC. Residues: CASSQGQGLAYGYTF.

The chain employs TRBV7-3 and TRBJ2-1, with 11 bases lining up with TRBD2. This CDR3 comprises 17 residues. The V and J ends lost 2 bases and 5 bases, in that order; junction bases with no gene match: 8. In germline, CDR1 is SGHTA, CDR2 FQGTGA. Written as DNA, the CDR3 is TGTGCCAGCAGCTTAGGGGTAGCGGGAGGGAGCCACAATGAGCAGTTCTTC. This sequence encodes CASSLGVAGGSHNEQFF.

The rearrangement links TRBV6-5 to TRBJ2-1; possibly TRBD2 for D (5 bases). Germline V gene lookup returns CDR1 MNHEY and CDR2 SVGAGI. CDR3 length: 16 residues. Trimming left V 2 bases short and J 5 bases short, with 16 bases between. The CDR3 loop reads CASSYEGGTVNNEQFF. The CDR3 nucleotides read TGTGCCAGCAGTTACGAGGGCGGAACCGTTAACAATGAGCAGTTCTTC.

The chain combines TRBV29-1 with TRBJ2-7; the D gene is possibly TRBD1 (7 bases). V lost 0 bases to trimming and J lost 4 bases, with 28 bases between them. This CDR3 has 19 amino acids. Germline CDR1 and CDR2: SQVTM and ANQGSEA. CDR3 nucleotides: TGCAGCGTTGAAGACGGGACAGTTCGAGGAGGAGGGGAACTTTACGAGCAGTACTTC. Protein: CSVEDGTVRGGGELYEQYF.

J is TRBJ2-5 and V is TRBV2; 8 nucleotides line up with TRBD2. The V gene's germline CDR1 is SNHLY and CDR2 FYNNEI. V shed 6 bases and J 1 base; nucleotides not matched to a gene: 7. The CDR3 is made up of 15 amino acids. CDR3 in amino acids: CASRIAGSSQETQYF. The CDR3 nucleotides are TGTGCCAGCAGAATAGCGGGGAGCTCCCAAGAGACCCAGTACTTC.

The rearrangement joins TRBV7-3 to TRBJ2-2; 11 bases match TRBD2. V lost 1 base to trimming and J lost 4 bases; unmatched junction nucleotides: 5. Germline loops: CDR1 SGHTA, CDR2 FQGTGA. The CDR3 spans 17 residues. CDR3 loop: CASSLRSGTSGTGELFF. The CDR3 DNA reads as TGTGCCAGCAGCTTAAGGTCCGGGACTAGCGGCACCGGGGAGCTGTTTTTT.

This chain joins TRBV28 and TRBJ2-2; D perhaps matches TRBD2 (5 bases). The CDR3 loop spans 15 amino acids. From germline, CDR1 is MDHEN and CDR2 SYDVKM. V gave up 5 bases and J gave up 9 bases, with 19 bases separating them. For the CDR3, the DNA is TGTGCCAGCAGTCGCCCGCGTGAGGGAAGGAGGGAGCTGTTTTTT. Its protein is CASSRPREGRRELFF. Combining the CDR3 with reference TRBV28 and TRBJ2-2 gives the whole variable domain DVKVTQSSRYLVKRTGEKVFLECVQDMDHENMFWYRQDPGLGLRLIYFSYDVKMKEKGDIPEGYSVSREKKERFSLILESASTNQTSMYLCASSRPREGRRELFFGEGSRLTVL.